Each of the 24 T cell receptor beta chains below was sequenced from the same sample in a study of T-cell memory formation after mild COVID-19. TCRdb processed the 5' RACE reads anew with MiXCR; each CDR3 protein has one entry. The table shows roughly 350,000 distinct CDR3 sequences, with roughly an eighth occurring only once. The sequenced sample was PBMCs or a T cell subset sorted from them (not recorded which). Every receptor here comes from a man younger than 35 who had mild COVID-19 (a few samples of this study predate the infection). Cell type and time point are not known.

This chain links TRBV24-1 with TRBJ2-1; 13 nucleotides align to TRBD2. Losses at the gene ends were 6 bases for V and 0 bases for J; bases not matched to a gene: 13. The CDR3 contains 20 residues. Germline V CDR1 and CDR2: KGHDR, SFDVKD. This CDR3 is CATSTRTSGGPLSSYNEQFF. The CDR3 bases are TGTGCCACCAGTACAAGGACTAGCGGGGGTCCACTTAGCTCCTACAATGAGCAGTTCTTC.

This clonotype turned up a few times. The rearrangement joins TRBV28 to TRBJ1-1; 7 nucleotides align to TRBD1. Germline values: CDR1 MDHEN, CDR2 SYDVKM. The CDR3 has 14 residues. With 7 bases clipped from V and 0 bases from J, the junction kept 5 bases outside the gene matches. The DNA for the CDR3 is TGTGCCAGCACTTCGACAGGGCTGAACACTGAAGCTTTCTTT. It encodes CASTSTGLNTEAFF.

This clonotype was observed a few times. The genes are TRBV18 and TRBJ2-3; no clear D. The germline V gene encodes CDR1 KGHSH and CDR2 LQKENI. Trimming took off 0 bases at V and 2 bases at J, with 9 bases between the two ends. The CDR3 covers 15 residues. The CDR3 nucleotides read TGTGCCAGCTCACCACCGGCTACATTCACAGATACGCAGTATTTT. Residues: CASSPPATFTDTQYF. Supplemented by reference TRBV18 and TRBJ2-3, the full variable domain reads NAGVMQNPRHLVRRRGQEARLRCSPMKGHSHVYWYRQLPEEGLKFMVYLQKENIIDESGMPKERFSAEFPKEGPSILRIQQVVRGDSAAYFCASSPPATFTDTQYFGPGTRLTVL.

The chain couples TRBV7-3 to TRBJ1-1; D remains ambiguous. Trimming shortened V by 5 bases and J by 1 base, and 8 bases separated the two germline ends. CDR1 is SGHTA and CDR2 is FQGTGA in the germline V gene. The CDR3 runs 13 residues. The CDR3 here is CASSQVPNTEAFF. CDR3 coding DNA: TGTGCCAGCAGCCAGGTCCCGAACACTGAAGCTTTCTTT.

The CDR3, as DNA: TGTGCCAGCAGCCGCACATCCAGTGCAATCGGGGCTTTCTTT. This encodes CASSRTSSAIGAFF. The V and J genes are TRBV2 and TRBJ1-1; D not certain. There are 14 residues in the CDR3. With 6 bases removed from V and 11 bases from J, the gap between germline ends came to 22 bases. CDR1 is SNHLY and CDR2 is FYNNEI in the germline V gene.

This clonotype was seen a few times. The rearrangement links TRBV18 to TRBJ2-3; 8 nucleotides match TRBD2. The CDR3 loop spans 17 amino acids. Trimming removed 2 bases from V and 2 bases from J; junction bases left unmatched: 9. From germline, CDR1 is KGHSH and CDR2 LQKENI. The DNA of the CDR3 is TGTGCCAGCTCACCAAGGACCAGCGGGGGATCCACAGATACGCAGTATTTT. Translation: CASSPRTSGGSTDTQYF.

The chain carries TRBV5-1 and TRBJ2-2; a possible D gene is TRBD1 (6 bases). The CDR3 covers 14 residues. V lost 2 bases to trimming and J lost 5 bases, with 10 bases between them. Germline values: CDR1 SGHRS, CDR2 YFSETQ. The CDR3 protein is CASSLTGITGELFF. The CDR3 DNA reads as TGCGCCAGCAGCTTAACAGGGATAACCGGGGAGCTGTTTTTT.

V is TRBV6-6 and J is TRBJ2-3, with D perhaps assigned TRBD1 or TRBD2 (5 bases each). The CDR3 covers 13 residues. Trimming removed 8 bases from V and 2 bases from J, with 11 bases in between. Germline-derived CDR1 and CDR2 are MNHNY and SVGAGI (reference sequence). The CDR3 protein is CASGWGITDTQYF. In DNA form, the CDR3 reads TGTGCCAGCGGCTGGGGGATCACAGATACGCAGTATTTT.

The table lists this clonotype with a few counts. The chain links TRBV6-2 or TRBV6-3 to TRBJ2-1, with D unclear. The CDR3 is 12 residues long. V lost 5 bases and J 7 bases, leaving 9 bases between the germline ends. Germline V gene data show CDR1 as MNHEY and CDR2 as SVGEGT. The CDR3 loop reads CASSPLDNEQFF. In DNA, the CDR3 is TGTGCCAGCAGTCCCCTAGATAATGAGCAGTTCTTC.

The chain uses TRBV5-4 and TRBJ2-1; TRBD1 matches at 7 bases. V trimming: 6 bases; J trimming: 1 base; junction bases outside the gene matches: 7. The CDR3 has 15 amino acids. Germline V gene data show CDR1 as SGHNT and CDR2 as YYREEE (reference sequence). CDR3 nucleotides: TGTGCCAGCAAGATGGACAGGACTTCCTACAATGAGCAGTTCTTC. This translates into CASKMDRTSYNEQFF.

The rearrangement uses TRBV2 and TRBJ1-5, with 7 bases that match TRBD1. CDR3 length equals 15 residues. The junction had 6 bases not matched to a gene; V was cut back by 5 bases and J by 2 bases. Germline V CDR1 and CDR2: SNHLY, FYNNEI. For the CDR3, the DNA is TGTGCCAGCAGTCCCGACAGGGCTGGCAATCAGCCCCAGCATTTT. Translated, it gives CASSPDRAGNQPQHF.

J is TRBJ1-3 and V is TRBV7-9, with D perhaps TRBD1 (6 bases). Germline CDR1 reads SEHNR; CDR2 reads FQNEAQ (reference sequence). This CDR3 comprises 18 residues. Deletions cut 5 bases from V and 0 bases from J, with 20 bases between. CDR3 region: CASSHGQLTLSSGNTIYF. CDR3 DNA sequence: TGTGCCAGCAGCCATGGACAGTTAACTTTGAGCTCTGGAAACACCATATATTTT.

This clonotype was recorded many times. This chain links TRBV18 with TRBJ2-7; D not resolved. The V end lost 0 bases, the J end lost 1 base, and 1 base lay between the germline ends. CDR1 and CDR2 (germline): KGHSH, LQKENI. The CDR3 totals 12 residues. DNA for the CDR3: TGTGCCAGCTCACCACCTTCCTACGAGCAGTACGTC. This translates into CASSPPSYEQYV.

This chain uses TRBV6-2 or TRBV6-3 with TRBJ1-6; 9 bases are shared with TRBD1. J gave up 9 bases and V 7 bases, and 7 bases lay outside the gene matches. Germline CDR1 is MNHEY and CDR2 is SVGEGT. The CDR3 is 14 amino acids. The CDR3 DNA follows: TGTGCCAGCACTCCGGACAGGGGTGGTTCACCCCTCCACTTT. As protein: CASTPDRGGSPLHF.

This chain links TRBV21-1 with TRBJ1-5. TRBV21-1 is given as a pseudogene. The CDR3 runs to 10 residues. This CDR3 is CASSNEPQHF. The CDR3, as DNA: TGTGCCAGCAGCAATGAGCCCCAGCATTTT.

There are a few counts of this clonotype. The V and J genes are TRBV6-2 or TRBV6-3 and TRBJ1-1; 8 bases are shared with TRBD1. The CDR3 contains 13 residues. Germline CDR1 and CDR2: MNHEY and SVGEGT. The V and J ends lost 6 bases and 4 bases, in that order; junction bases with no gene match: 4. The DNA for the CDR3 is TGTGCCAGCAGATACAGGGGGAGCACTGAAGCTTTCTTT. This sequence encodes CASRYRGSTEAFF.

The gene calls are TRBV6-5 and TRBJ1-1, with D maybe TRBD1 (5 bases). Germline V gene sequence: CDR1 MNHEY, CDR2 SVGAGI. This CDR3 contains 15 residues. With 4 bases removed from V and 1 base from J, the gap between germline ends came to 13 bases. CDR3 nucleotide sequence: TGTGCCAGCAGTTTACTTTCGGGGGGGAACACTGAAGCTTTCTTT. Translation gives CASSLLSGGNTEAFF.

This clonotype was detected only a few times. CDR3 region: CASSLGGSQSSYEQYV. The DNA of the CDR3 is TGTGCCAGCAGCTTAGGAGGTAGCCAAAGCTCCTACGAGCAGTACGTC. The chain recombines TRBV13 with TRBJ2-7, with D unclear. The V gene lost 0 bases and the J gene lost 0 bases, with 12 bases spanning the gap. Germline values: CDR1 PRHDT, CDR2 FYEKMQ (reference sequence). The CDR3 consists of 16 residues.

The CDR3 region is CASSPLAGGVQETQYF. Here the CDR3 DNA reads TGTGCCAGCAGCCCACTAGCGGGGGGTGTCCAAGAGACCCAGTACTTC. This sequence joins TRBV7-9 and TRBJ2-5, with TRBD2 matching over 12 bases. Trimming cost V 5 bases and J 1 base; bases outside gene matches: 5. The CDR3 totals 16 residues. Germline CDR1 and CDR2: SEHNR and FQNEAQ (reference sequence).

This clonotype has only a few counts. The CDR3 region has the DNA TGTGCCAGCAGCCAAGGGACAGGGGGCACCGGGGAGCTGTTTTTT. Encoded protein: CASSQGTGGTGELFF. The rearrangement uses TRBV4-2 and TRBJ2-2, with TRBD1 matching over 10 bases. Germline loops: CDR1 LGHNA, CDR2 YNFKEQ. Unmatched junction bases numbered 0, after V lost 1 base and J lost 4 bases. This CDR3 is 15 amino acids long.

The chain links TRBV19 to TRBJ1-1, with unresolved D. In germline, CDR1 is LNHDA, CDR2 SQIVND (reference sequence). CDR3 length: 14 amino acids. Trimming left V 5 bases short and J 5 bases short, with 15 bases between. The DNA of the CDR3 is TGTGCCAGTAGTCCCCTGGCCGACGTAACTGAAGCTTTCTTT. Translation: CASSPLADVTEAFF.

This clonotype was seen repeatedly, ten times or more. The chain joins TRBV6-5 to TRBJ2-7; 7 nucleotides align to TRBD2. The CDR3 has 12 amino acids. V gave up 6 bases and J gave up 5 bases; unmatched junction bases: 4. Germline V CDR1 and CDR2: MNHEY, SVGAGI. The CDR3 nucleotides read TGTGCCAGCAGCCCTGGGGGGGACGAGCAGTACTTC. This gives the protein CASSPGGDEQYF.

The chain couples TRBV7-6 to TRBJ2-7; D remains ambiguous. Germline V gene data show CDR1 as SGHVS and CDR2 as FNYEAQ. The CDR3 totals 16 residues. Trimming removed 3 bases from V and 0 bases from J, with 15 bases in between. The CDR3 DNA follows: TGTGCCAGCAGCTTGGTCGTGGCGGAAAACTCCTACGAGCAGTACTTC. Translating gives CASSLVVAENSYEQYF.

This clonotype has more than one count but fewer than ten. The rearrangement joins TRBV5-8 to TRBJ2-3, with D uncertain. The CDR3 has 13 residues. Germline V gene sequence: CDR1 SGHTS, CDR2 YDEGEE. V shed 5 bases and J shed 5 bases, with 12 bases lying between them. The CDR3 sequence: CASRGYNGDTQYF. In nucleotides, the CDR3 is TGTGCCAGCAGAGGGTATAATGGAGATACGCAGTATTTT.